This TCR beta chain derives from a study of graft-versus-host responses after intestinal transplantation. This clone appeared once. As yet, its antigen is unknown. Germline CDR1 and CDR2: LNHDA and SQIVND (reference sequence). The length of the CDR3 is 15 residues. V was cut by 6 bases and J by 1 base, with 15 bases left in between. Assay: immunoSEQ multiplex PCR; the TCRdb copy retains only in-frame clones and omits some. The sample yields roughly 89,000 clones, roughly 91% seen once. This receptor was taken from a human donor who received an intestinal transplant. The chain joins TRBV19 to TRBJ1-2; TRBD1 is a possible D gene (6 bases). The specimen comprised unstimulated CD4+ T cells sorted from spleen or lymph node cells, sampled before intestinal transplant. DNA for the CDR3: TGTGCCAGTAGAAACCGACAGGAGATTAACTATGGCTACACCTTC. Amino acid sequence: CASRNRQEINYGYTF.